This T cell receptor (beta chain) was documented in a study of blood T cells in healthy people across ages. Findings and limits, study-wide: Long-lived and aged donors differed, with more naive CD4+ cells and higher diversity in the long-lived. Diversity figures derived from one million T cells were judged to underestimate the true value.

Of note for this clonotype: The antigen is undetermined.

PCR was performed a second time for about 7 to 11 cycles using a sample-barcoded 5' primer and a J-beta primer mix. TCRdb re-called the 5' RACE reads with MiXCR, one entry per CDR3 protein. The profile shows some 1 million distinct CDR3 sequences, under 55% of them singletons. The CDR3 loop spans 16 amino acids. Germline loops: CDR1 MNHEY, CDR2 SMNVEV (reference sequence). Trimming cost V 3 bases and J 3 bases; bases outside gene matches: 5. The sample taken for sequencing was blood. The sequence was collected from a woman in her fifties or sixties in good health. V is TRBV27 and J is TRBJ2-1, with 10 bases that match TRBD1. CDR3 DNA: TGTGCCAGCAGTTTTTTAGGGACAGGGGTCTACAATGAGCAGTTCTTC. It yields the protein CASSFLGTGVYNEQFF.